Presented here are 17 T cell receptor beta chains from one specimen sequenced in a study of cytomegalovirus exposure and HLA in healthy donors. Primers included in the PCR were 60 Vbeta and 13 Jbeta primers. Some clones are missing from TCRdb's copy, which holds only in-frame ones; the method was immunoSEQ multiplex PCR. The sample consists of roughly 180,000 clones, about 82% of them appearing once. Sequences were obtained from PBMCs. Receptors were obtained from a woman aged 25 to 45 in good health and CMV-seronegative.

V gene TRBV5-4 combines with J gene TRBJ2-5; 11 bases align to TRBD1. Per germline, CDR1 SGHNT and CDR2 YYREEE (reference sequence). This CDR3 comprises 16 residues. Trimming removed 3 bases from V and 5 bases from J; junction bases left unmatched: 9. The DNA of the CDR3 is TGTGCCAGCAGCTACCCCTCGGGACAGGGGGGGGAGACCCAGTACTTC. Protein: CASSYPSGQGGETQYF.

J is TRBJ2-5 and V is TRBV6-1; TRBD1 might be the D (6 bases). From germline, CDR1 is MNHNS and CDR2 SASEGT. V lost 7 bases and J 1 base, leaving 10 bases between the germline ends. The CDR3 sequence is 13 residues long. CDR3 sequence (DNA): TGTGCCAGCACCAGGGACACCCAAGAGACCCAGTACTTC. This translates into CASTRDTQETQYF.

The chain is built from TRBV6-1 and TRBJ1-1, with a tentative D call TRBD1 (5 bases). Trimming cost V 2 bases and J 2 bases, with 12 bases left between them. Germline V gene data show CDR1 as MNHNS and CDR2 as SASEGT. The CDR3 loop spans 15 amino acids. The CDR3 nucleotides are TGTGCCAGCAGTGAACGGACGGGGGGAAACACTGAAGCTTTCTTT. It encodes CASSERTGGNTEAFF.

The J gene is TRBJ2-3, the V gene TRBV29-1; 9 bases match TRBD1. After removal of 6 bases from V and 1 base from J, the junction contained 8 bases not matched to a gene. The CDR3 runs to 15 residues. Germline V CDR1 and CDR2: SQVTM, ANQGSEA. The CDR3 protein is CSVFTRDRGTDTQYF. CDR3 sequence (DNA): TGCAGCGTCTTTACCCGGGACAGGGGCACAGATACGCAGTATTTT.

This chain links TRBV5-1 with TRBJ2-3, with D tentatively TRBD1 (5 bases). CDR1 is SGHRS, CDR2 YFSETQ, per germline. Between the trimmed V and J ends, which lost 3 bases and 0 bases, there was a span of 14 bases. The CDR3 spans 16 residues. CDR3 protein: CASSSTVPTSTDTQYF. The CDR3 DNA follows: TGCGCCAGCAGCTCGACAGTGCCGACTAGCACAGATACGCAGTATTTT.

This clone showed up just a few times. The chain combines TRBV6-5 with TRBJ1-1, with D tentatively TRBD1 (5 bases). This CDR3 comprises 13 residues. Deletions cut 6 bases from V and 4 bases from J, with 12 bases between. Per the germline V gene, CDR1 is MNHEY and CDR2 is SVGAGI. The CDR3 region is CASRITGGTEAFF. In DNA form, the CDR3 reads TGTGCCAGCAGAATTACGGGGGGCACTGAAGCTTTCTTT.

This chain links TRBV29-1 with TRBJ2-5; TRBD2 is a possible D gene (6 bases). The CDR3 is made up of 14 amino acids. With 1 base removed from V and 2 bases from J, the gap between germline ends came to 11 bases. Germline CDR1 reads SQVTM; CDR2 reads ANQGSEA. CDR3 nucleotides: TGCAGCGTTGAAGCGGGGGAGGATCAAGAGACCCAGTACTTC. It is translated as CSVEAGEDQETQYF. Full variable domain (outside the CDR3, taken from reference TRBV29-1 and TRBJ2-5): SAVISQKPSRDICQRGTSLTIQCQVDSQVTMMFWYRQQPGQSLTLIATANQGSEATYESGFVIDKFPISRPNLTFSTLTVSNMSPEDSSIYLCSVEAGEDQETQYFGPGTRLLVL.

V usage is TRBV6-4 and J usage is TRBJ1-6; 9 nucleotides line up with TRBD1. V trimming: 6 bases; J trimming: 7 bases; junction bases outside the gene matches: 7. Germline V gene data show CDR1 as MRHNA and CDR2 as SNTAGT. This CDR3 is 15 amino acids long. CDR3 sequence: CASRERQGENSPLHF. CDR3 in DNA: TGTGCCAGCAGGGAGAGACAGGGGGAAAATTCACCCCTCCACTTT.

The sample holds a few counts of this clone. The V and J genes are TRBV10-1 and TRBJ2-3; D is unresolved. V shed 4 bases and J shed 4 bases, with 9 bases lying between them. CDR3 length: 13 amino acids. Germline assignment: CDR1 WNHNN and CDR2 SYGVQD (reference sequence). CDR3 loop: CASSGLPPDTQYF. The CDR3 region has the DNA TGCGCCAGCAGTGGACTGCCCCCAGATACGCAGTATTTT.

This clone was found once. This sequence joins TRBV5-1 and TRBJ2-5, with D perhaps TRBD1 (6 bases). The end of the DNA aligns better with TRBJ2-7, so the J call may be wrong. Germline V lookup: CDR1 SGHRS, CDR2 YFSETQ. The CDR3 length is 14 residues. The DNA for the CDR3 is TGCGCCAGCAGCTTGGTGACAGGAGTCTACGAGCAGTACTTC. This gives the protein CASSLVTGVYEQYF.

This clone was detected once. This chain uses TRBV13 with TRBJ1-3, with a tentative D call TRBD1 (6 bases). V lost 5 bases and J 0 bases, leaving 14 bases between the germline ends. Per germline, CDR1 PRHDT and CDR2 FYEKMQ (reference sequence). There are 16 residues in the CDR3. The DNA of the CDR3 is TGTGCCAGCAGCCCTCCGGGACATCTCTCTGGAAACACCATATATTTT. Translating gives CASSPPGHLSGNTIYF.

This sequence joins TRBV27 and TRBJ1-2; D gene unclear. From germline, CDR1 is MNHEY and CDR2 SMNVEV (reference sequence). CDR3 length: 14 amino acids. V was shortened by 4 bases and J by 4 bases, with 13 bases between the two germline ends. CDR3 nucleotides: TGTGCCAGCAGTTCTCGGACGGGAGTCTATGGCTACACCTTC. This codes for CASSSRTGVYGYTF.

The genes are TRBV4-1 and TRBJ1-5; no firm D call. CDR3 length: 15 amino acids. Trimming removed 0 bases from V and 5 bases from J, with 11 bases in between. Germline CDR1 and CDR2: MGHRA and YSYEKL. The CDR3: CASSQDPTGYQPQHF. The CDR3 DNA reads TGCGCCAGCAGCCAAGATCCGACGGGTTATCAGCCCCAGCATTTT.

V usage is TRBV5-1 and J usage is TRBJ2-4, with 7 bases lining up with TRBD1. The CDR3 sequence is 14 residues long. Germline CDR1 and CDR2: SGHRS and YFSETQ. V lost 0 bases, J lost 6 bases, and 3 bases stayed unmatched. CDR3 residues: CASSLDRQGNIQYF. As DNA, the CDR3 is TGCGCCAGCAGCTTGGATAGACAGGGAAACATTCAGTACTTC.

V gene TRBV27 combines with J gene TRBJ1-6; D not certain. The CDR3 consists of 13 residues. Deletions cut 0 bases from V and 7 bases from J, with 4 bases between. Germline CDR1 reads MNHEY; CDR2 reads SMNVEV (reference sequence). CDR3 bases: TGTGCCAGCAGTTTATCGCGGAATTCACCCCTCCACTTT. Translated: CASSLSRNSPLHF.

V and J are TRBV7-6 and TRBJ1-3; 9 bases fit TRBD1. This CDR3 contains 18 residues. With V trimmed by 2 bases and J by 2 bases, 10 bases remained unmatched. The V gene's germline CDR1 is SGHVS and CDR2 FNYEAQ. CDR3 residues: CASSLRNTGGYAGNTIYF. CDR3 DNA sequence: TGTGCCAGCAGCTTACGGAACACAGGGGGCTACGCTGGAAACACCATATATTTT.

The rearrangement links TRBV7-8 to TRBJ1-3; tentatively, D is TRBD1 (6 bases). V lost 5 bases and J lost 3, with 14 bases in between. Germline values: CDR1 SGHVS, CDR2 FQNEAQ. The CDR3 has 15 amino acids. The CDR3 sequence: CASSITGYGGNTIYF. The CDR3 DNA reads TGTGCCAGCAGCATCACAGGGTACGGTGGAAACACCATATATTTT.